This T cell receptor (beta chain) was obtained from a study of OX40 agonist ivuxolimab in advanced cancers. Study details: Ivuxolimab is an agonistic anti-OX40 (CD134) antibody, and patients were treated with it. Allowance was made for prior anti-PD-1, anti-PD-L1 or anti-CTLA-4 therapy, and 40% had some. General study findings and limits: Low levels of normalized T-cell clonal expansion also appeared in some nonresponders.

Germline V gene data show CDR1 as MNHEY and CDR2 as SVGAGI. Between the trimmed V and J ends, which lost 8 bases and 7 bases, there was a span of 12 bases. The CDR3 has 11 amino acids. Any history of autoimmune disease or systemic immunosuppression disqualified patients. Worth noting for this clone: Its antigen remains unknown.

The table came from immunoSEQ multiplex PCR; TCRdb's copy has only in-frame clones and leaves some out. In the table there are approximately 65,000 clones, around 89% of which are singletons. Sequenced here: CD4+ or CD8+ T cells sorted from blood, sampled in a trial of the OX40 agonist ivuxolimab. The clonotype originates from an adult with an advanced solid tumor such as melanoma, head and neck, liver or kidney cancer. J is TRBJ2-7 and V is TRBV6-5; D not resolved. CDR3 in amino acids: CASGRAIEQYF. The CDR3 DNA follows: TGTGCCAGCGGTCGTGCTATTGAGCAGTACTTC.